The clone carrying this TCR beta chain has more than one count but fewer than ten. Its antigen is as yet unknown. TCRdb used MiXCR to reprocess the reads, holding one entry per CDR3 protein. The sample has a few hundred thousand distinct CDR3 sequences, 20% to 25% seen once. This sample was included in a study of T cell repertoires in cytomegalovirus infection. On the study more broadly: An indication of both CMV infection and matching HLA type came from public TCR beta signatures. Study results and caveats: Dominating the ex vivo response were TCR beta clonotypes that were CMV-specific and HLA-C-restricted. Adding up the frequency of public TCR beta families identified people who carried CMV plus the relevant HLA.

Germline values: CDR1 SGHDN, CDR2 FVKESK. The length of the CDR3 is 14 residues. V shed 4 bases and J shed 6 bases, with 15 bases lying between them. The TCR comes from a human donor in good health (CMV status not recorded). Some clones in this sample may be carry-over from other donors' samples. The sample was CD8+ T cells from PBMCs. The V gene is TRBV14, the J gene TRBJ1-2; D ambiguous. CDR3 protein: CASSPHLMHDGYTF. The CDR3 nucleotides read TGTGCCAGCAGCCCCCATTTAATGCACGATGGCTACACCTTC.